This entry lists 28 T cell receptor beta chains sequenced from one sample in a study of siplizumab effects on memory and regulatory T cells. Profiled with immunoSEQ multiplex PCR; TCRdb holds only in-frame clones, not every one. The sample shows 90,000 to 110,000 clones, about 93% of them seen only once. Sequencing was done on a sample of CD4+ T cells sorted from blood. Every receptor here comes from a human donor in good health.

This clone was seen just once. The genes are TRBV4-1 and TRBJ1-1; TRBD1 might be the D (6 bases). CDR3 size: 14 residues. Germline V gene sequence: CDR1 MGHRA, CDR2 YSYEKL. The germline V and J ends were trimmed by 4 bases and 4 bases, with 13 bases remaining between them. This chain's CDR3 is CASSPGHPGTEAFF. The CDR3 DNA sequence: TGCGCCAGCAGCCCGGGACACCCGGGCACTGAAGCTTTCTTT.

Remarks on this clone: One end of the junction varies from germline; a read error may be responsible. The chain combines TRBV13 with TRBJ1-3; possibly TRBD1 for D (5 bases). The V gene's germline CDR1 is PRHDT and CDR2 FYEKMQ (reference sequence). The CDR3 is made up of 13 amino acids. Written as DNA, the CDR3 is TGTGCCAGCAGCTTATTCGGGGGGAGGTCACCCGATTTT. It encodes CASSLFGGRSPDF.

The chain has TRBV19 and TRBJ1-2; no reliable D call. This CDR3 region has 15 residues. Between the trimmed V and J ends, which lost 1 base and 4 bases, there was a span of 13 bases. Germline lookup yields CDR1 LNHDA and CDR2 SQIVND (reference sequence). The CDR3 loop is CASSIVRPRGYGYTF. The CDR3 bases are TGTGCCAGTAGTATAGTGAGACCCCGAGGCTATGGCTACACCTTC. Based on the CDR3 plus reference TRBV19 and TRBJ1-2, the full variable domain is DGGITQSPKYLFRKEGQNVTLSCEQNLNHDAMYWYRQDPGQGLRLIYYSQIVNDFQKGDIAEGYSVSREKKESFPLTVTSAQKNPTAFYLCASSIVRPRGYGYTFGSGTRLTVV.

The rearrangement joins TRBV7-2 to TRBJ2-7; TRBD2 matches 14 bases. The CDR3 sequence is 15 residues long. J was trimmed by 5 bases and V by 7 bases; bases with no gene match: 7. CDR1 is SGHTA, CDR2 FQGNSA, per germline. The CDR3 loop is CASTLGLAGGNEQYF. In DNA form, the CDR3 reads TGTGCCAGCACCCTAGGACTAGCGGGAGGAAACGAGCAGTACTTC.

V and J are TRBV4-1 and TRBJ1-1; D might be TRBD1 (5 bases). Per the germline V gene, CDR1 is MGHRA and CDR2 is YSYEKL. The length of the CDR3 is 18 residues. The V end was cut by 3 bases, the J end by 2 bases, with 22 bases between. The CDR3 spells CASSHPPGRGGFNTEAFF. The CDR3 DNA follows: TGCGCCAGCAGCCACCCACCCGGGAGGGGCGGCTTCAACACTGAAGCTTTCTTT.

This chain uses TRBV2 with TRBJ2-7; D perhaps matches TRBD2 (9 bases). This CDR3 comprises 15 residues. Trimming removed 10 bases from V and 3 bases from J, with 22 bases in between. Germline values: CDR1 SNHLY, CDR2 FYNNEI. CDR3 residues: CATNRGSSGIYEQYF. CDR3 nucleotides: TGTGCCACCAACAGGGGGTCTAGCGGGATCTACGAGCAGTACTTC. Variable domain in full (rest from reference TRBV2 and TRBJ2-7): EPEVTQTPSHQVTQMGQEVILRCVPISNHLYFYWYRQILGQKVEFLVSFYNNEISEKSEIFDDQFSVERPDGSNFTLKIRSTKLEDSAMYFCATNRGSSGIYEQYFGPGTRLTVT.

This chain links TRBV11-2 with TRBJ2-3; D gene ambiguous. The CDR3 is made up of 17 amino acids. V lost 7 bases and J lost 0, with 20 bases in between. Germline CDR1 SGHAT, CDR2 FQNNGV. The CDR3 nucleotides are TGTGCCAGCACCCTCATTGGTAGCAGATCTAGCACAGATACGCAGTATTTT. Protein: CASTLIGSRSSTDTQYF.

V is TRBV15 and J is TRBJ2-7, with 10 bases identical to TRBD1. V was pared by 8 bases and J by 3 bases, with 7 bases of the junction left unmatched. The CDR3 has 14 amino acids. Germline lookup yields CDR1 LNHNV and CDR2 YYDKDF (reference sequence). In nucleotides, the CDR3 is TGTGCCACCGGGGCGGACAGGGGGGTCTACGAGCAGTACTTC. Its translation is CATGADRGVYEQYF. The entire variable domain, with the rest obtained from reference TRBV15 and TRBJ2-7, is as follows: DAMVIQNPRYQVTQFGKPVTLSCSQTLNHNVMYWYQQKSSQAPKLLFHYYDKDFNNEADTPDNFQSRRPNTSFCFLDIRSPGLGDTAMYLCATGADRGVYEQYFGPGTRLTVT.

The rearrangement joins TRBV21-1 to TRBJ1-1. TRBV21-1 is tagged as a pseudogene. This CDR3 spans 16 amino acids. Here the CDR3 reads CASSKWEGSGNTEAFF. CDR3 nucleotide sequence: TGTGCCAGCAGCAAATGGGAGGGATCGGGAAACACTGAAGCTTTCTTT.

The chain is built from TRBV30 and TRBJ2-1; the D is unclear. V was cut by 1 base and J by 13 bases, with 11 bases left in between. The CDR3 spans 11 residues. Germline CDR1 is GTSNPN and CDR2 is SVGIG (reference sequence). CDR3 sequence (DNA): TGTGCCTGGAGTGCTGAGATGGGTCAGTTCTTC. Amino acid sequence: CAWSAEMGQFF.

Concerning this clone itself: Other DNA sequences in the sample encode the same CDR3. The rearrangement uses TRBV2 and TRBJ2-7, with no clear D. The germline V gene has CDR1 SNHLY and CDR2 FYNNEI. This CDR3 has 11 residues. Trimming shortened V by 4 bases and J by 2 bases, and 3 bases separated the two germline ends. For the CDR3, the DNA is TGTGCCAGCAGTGTGGCCTACGAGCAGTACTTC. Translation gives CASSVAYEQYF.

CDR3 protein: CASSLYRDYGYTF. DNA of the CDR3: TGTGCCAGCAGCTTGTACAGGGACTATGGCTACACCTTC. The chain recombines TRBV5-5 with TRBJ1-2, with a weak D call TRBD1 (6 bases). Germline CDR1 is SGHKS and CDR2 is YYEKEE (reference sequence). This CDR3 has 13 amino acids. The V gene lost 1 base and the J gene lost 3 bases, with 7 bases spanning the gap. The variable domain in full, with the rest retrieved from reference TRBV5-5 and TRBJ1-2, is DAGVTQSPTHLIKTRGQQVTLRCSPISGHKSVSWYQQVLGQGPQFIFQYYEKEERGRGNFPDRFSARQFPNYSSELNVNALLLGDSALYLCASSLYRDYGYTFGSGTRLTVV.

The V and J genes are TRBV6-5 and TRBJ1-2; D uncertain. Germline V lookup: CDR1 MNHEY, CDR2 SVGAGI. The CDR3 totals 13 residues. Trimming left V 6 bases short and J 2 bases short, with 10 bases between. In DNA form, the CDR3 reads TGTGCCAGCAGCCACGACAAGAACTATGGCTACACCTTC. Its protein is CASSHDKNYGYTF.

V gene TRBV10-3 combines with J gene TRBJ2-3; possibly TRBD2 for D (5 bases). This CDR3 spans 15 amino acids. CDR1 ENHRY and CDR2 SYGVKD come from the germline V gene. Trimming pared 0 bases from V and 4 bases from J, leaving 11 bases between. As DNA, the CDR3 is TGTGCCATCAGTGAGTCTGCGGGCCTGGCAGATACGCAGTATTTT. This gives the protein CAISESAGLADTQYF.

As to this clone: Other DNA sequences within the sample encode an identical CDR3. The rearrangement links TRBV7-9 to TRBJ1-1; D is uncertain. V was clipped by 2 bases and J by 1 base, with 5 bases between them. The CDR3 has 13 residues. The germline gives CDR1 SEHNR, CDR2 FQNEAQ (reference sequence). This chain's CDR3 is CASSLNKNTEAFF. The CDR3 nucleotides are TGTGCCAGCAGCTTAAACAAGAACACTGAAGCTTTCTTT.

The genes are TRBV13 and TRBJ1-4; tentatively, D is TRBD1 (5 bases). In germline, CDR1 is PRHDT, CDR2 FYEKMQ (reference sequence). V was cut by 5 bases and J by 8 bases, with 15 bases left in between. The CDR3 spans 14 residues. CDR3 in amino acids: CASSRRDSDEKLFF. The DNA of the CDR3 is TGTGCCAGCAGCCGCCGGGACTCGGACGAAAAACTGTTTTTT. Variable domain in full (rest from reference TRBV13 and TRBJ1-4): AAGVIQSPRHLIKEKRETATLKCYPIPRHDTVYWYQQGPGQDPQFLISFYEKMQSDKGSIPDRFSAQQFSDYHSELNMSSLELGDSALYFCASSRRDSDEKLFFGSGTQLSVL.

The CDR3 nucleotides read TGTGCCAGCAGCCAGACGTCCGAGGGCTATGGCTACACCTTC. Translating gives CASSQTSEGYGYTF. This rearrangement joins TRBV9 to TRBJ1-2, with D uncertain. The CDR3 consists of 14 residues. Between the trimmed V and J ends, which lost 4 bases and 4 bases, there was a span of 14 bases. In germline, CDR1 is SGDLS, CDR2 YYNGEE.

CDR3: CASRAGTHYGYTF. The CDR3 DNA reads TGTGCCAGTAGGGCAGGGACACATTATGGCTACACCTTC. The rearrangement links TRBV19 to TRBJ1-2; D perhaps matches TRBD1 (6 bases). CDR3 length equals 13 residues. V was shortened by 6 bases and J by 5 bases, with 13 bases between the two germline ends. Germline V gene data show CDR1 as LNHDA and CDR2 as SQIVND (reference sequence).

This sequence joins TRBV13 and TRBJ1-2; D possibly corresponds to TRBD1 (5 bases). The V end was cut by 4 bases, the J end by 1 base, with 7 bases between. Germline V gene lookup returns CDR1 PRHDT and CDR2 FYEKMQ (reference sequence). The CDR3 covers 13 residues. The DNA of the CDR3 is TGTGCCAGCAGCTCGGGGGGTAACTATGGCTACACCTTC. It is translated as CASSSGGNYGYTF.

CDR3 sequence: CASDGRTGGGYTF. The DNA for the CDR3 is TGTGCCAGCGACGGACGGACAGGCGGTGGCTACACCTTC. This chain links TRBV11-2 with TRBJ1-2, with 7 bases lining up with TRBD1. This CDR3 is built from 13 residues. With V trimmed by 8 bases and J by 7 bases, 10 bases remained unmatched. Germline CDR1 reads SGHAT; CDR2 reads FQNNGV.

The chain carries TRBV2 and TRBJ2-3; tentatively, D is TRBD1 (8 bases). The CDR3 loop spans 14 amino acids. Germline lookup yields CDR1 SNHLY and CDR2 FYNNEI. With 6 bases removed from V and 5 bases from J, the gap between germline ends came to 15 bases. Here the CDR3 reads CASSPSGTGDTQYF. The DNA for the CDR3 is TGTGCCAGCAGCCCCAGCGGGACAGGAGATACGCAGTATTTT.

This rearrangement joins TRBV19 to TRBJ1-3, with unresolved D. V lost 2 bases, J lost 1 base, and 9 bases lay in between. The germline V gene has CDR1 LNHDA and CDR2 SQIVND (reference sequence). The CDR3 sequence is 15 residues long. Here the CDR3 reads CASSILQRSGNTIYF. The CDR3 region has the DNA TGTGCCAGTAGTATATTACAGCGGTCTGGAAACACCATATATTTT.

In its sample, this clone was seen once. Here the CDR3 DNA reads TGCGCCAGCAGCTTGGATAGAAACGAGCAGTACTTC. It codes for CASSLDRNEQYF. The chain uses TRBV5-1 and TRBJ2-7; the D is unclear. Germline V gene sequence: CDR1 SGHRS, CDR2 YFSETQ. V was clipped by 0 bases and J by 5 bases, with 6 bases between them. This CDR3 spans 12 amino acids.

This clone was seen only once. CDR3 nucleotides: TGTGCCAGCAGCAAGAGTGACAGGGGGCTTCACGGGCAGTACTTC. Translation gives CASSKSDRGLHGQYF. The rearrangement joins TRBV7-9 to TRBJ2-7; the match to TRBD1 covers 10 bases. Germline assignment: CDR1 SEHNR and CDR2 FQNEAQ (reference sequence). V gave up 5 bases and J gave up 9 bases; unmatched junction bases: 13. CDR3 size: 15 residues.

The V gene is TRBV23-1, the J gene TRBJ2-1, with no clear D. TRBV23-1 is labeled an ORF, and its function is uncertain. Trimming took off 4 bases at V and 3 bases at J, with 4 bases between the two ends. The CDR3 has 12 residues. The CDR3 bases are TGCGCCAGCAGTCCTCACTACAATGAGCAGTTCTTC. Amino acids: CASSPHYNEQFF.

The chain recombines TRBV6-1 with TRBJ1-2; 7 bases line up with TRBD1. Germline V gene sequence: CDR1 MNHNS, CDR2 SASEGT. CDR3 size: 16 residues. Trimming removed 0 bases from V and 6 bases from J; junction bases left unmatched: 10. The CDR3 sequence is CASSEAGWAGGNGYTF. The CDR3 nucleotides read TGTGCCAGCAGTGAAGCGGGATGGGCAGGGGGTAATGGCTACACCTTC.

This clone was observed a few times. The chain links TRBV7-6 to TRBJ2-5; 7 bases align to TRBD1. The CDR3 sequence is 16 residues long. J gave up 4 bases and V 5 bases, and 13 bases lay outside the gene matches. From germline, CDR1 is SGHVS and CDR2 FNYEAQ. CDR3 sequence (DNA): TGTGCCAGCAGCCTTAGGAGGCAGGGGGTTGGAGAGACCCAGTACTTC. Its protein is CASSLRRQGVGETQYF.

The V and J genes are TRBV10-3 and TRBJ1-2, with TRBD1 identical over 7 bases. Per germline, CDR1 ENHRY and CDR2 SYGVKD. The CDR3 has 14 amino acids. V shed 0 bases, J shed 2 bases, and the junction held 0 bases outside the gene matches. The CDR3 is CAISESDRNYGYTF. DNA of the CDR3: TGTGCCATCAGTGAGTCGGACAGGAACTATGGCTACACCTTC.